This TCR beta chain appears in the sequencing data of a study of Tregs in tolerant kidney transplant recipients. Trimming removed 7 bases from V and 6 bases from J, with 12 bases in between. Germline V gene lookup returns CDR1 MNHNY and CDR2 SVGAGI (reference sequence). The CDR3 has 12 residues. Thawed PBMCs were rested overnight at 37°C with 150 to 200 IU/ml IL-2 before regulatory T cell sorting. TCRdb keeps only in-frame clones here, not all; method: immunoSEQ multiplex PCR. The sample lists approximately 75,000 clones; around 90% were seen once. The source material was Tregs from blood, sampled before the transplant. The V call is TRBV6-6, the J call TRBJ1-1, with D unclear. The sequence came from a human donor who received a combined kidney and bone marrow transplant. In DNA form, the CDR3 reads TGTGCCAGCACGCGGGGTAGGGCTGAAGCTTTCTTT. Protein product: CASTRGRAEAFF.